The entry below describes one T cell receptor (beta chain). Its antigen is unidentified. TCRdb analysed the reads with MiXCR anew, one entry per CDR3 protein. Of 250,000 to 350,000 distinct CDR3 sequences in the sample, roughly 23% are singletons; the top ten hold 14%. The data belong to a study of T cell repertoires in cytomegalovirus infection. Turning to the study itself: Matching HLA type and CMV infection were both indicated by public TCR beta signatures.

Germline CDR1 is MDHEN and CDR2 is SYDVKM. The V gene end was trimmed by 6 bases and the J gene end by 6 bases; junction bases not matched to a gene: 4. CDR3 length: 13 residues. Study-level points and caveats: HLA-C-restricted TCR beta clonotypes specific for CMV led the ex vivo response. Carriers of CMV and the relevant HLA type were discriminated by public TCR beta frequency.

The sequence was obtained from a human donor in good health (CMV status not recorded). Some clones in this sample may be carry-over from other donors' samples. This chain joins TRBV28 and TRBJ2-2, with 7 bases aligning to TRBD1. The material sequenced was PBMCs. Here the CDR3 DNA reads TGTGCCAGCAGCCAGGGGGTGGCCGGGGAGCTGTTTTTT. As protein: CASSQGVAGELFF.